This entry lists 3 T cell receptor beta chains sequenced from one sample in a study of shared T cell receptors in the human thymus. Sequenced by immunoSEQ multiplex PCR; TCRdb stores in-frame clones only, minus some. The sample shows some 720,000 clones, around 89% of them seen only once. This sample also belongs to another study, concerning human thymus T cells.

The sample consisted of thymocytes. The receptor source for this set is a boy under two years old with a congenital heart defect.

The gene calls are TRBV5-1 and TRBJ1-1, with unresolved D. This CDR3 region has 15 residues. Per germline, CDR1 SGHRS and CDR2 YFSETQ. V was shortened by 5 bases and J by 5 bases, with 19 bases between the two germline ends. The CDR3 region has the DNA TGCGCCAGCAGGGTTGCTCCCCGAGGTGGGACTGAAGCTTTCTTT. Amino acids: CASRVAPRGGTEAFF.

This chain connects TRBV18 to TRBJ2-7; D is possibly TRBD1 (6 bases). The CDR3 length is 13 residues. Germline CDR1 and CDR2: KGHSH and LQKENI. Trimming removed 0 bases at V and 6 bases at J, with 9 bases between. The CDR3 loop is CASSPPIGGEQYF. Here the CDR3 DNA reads TGTGCCAGCTCACCACCCATAGGGGGCGAGCAGTACTTC.

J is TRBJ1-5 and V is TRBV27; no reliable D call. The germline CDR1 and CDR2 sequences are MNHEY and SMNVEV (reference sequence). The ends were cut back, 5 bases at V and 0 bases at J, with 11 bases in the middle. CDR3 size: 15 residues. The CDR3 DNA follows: TGTGCCAGCAGTCGGGGAGGGTTTAGCAATCAGCCCCAGCATTTT. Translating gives CASSRGGFSNQPQHF.